This T cell receptor beta chain is from a study of cytomegalovirus exposure and HLA in healthy donors. The PCR employed 60 Vbeta primers together with 13 Jbeta primers. Sequencing used immunoSEQ multiplex PCR; TCRdb keeps in-frame clones, though not all of them. The repertoire holds 90,000 or so clones, with around 70% as singletons. The germline V gene encodes CDR1 SGDLS and CDR2 YYNGEE. The CDR3 covers 17 residues. Trimming shortened V by 4 bases and J by 3 bases, and 19 bases separated the two germline ends. The sequenced sample was PBMCs. The origin of this receptor is a woman between 50 and 59 years old in good health and CMV-seropositive. V is TRBV9 and J is TRBJ2-2; the D gene is possibly TRBD2 (6 bases). In nucleotides, the CDR3 is TGTGCCAGCAGCACCGCCTTGAGCGGAGGGCACACCGGGGAGCTGTTTTTT. Its translation is CASSTALSGGHTGELFF. Looking up the rest from reference TRBV9 and TRBJ2-2 gives the full variable domain: DSGVTQTPKHLITATGQRVTLRCSPRSGDLSVYWYQQSLDQGLQFLIQYYNGEERAKGNILERFSAQQFPDLHSELNLSSLELGDSALYFCASSTALSGGHTGELFFGEGSRLTVL.